The T cell receptor (beta chain) under discussion was sequenced for a study of cytomegalovirus exposure and HLA in healthy donors (dated by TCRdb to about 2017). Notes on the research overall: According to an earlier analysis of 587 of the donors, about 180 million T cells yielded 90 million to 140 million unique TCR beta sequences and approximately 300 Gb of sequence data. An earlier analysis of 500 to 750 of the donors applied high-throughput TCR beta sequencing to assess whether each TCR beta V gene segment acted as functional or pseudogenic. The study combined high-throughput TCR immunosequencing, statistical association of individual TCRs with disease status, and machine learning to predict cytomegalovirus infection status. Every discovery cohort repertoire had been produced on one sequencing platform. A later analysis re-examined previously published TCR beta repertoires from roughly 650 donors and added high-resolution HLA genotyping to investigate patterns of TCR occurrence. A later genetic analysis took genome-wide SNP genotypes for about 55% of the roughly 700 donors and used that subset as a discovery cohort. An early release that covered fewer than 750 HLA-typed donors contained 250 to 350 gigabases of sequencing data and 85 million to 100 million unique TCR sequences. Among about 410 genotyped donors of the cohort, an average of approximately 200,000 unique TCR beta nucleotide sequences was sequenced per donor, of which approximately 18% were non-productive. A handful of DR-DQ haplotypes were handled as single units for association and clustering because linkage in the cohort was strong. The study used immunosequencing to profile the T cell repertoires of under 700 subjects and linked those repertoires to cytomegalovirus serostatus. Of the roughly 390 genotyped donors, less than 90% were placed in the genetic ancestry cluster associated with self-reported Caucasian donors. Alongside the repertoire data, information on donor age, sex, ethnicity and CMV serostatus was compiled. The number of donors typed differed by locus, with roughly 629-640 for A, B, C, DRB1 and DQB1, about 500 for DQA1, 600 to 610 for DPA1, and around 450 for DPB1. Along with the approximately 700-subject first cohort, a separate validation cohort of approximately 110 different subjects was used. The aim of the study was to test whether cataloging public T cell receptors could identify signatures of past pathogen exposure. The later analysis used no new phenotypic data to find candidate immune exposures, relying instead on TCR beta sequences and their occurrence across donors. Both class I and class II loci were covered by HLA typing, at four-digit resolution.

Concerning this clone: Its target antigen remains unknown. No clone much larger than this one lies a single base away; base qualities are absent.

Beyond this particular receptor, the publication reports: Most TCR sequences were observed very rarely across donors, whereas some public TCRs were present in many individuals. A further reported finding was that TCR beta sequences accurately predicted the HLA-A and HLA-B alleles for most subjects in the first cohort. In a later genetic analysis, fewer N-insertions in productive TCRs were reported among donors in an Asian-associated ancestry cluster than the roughly 640-donor mean. Three of the identified cytomegalovirus-associated TCR beta chains were confirmed in vitro to be specific for cytomegalovirus antigens. In this cohort, only TCR beta chains were sequenced, and detectable features were limited by the absence of alpha or paired-chain data. A later analysis found that HLA-associated TCR beta chains were more clonally expanded and had lower generation probabilities than equally common non-associated chains. It was suggested by the authors that the approach could potentially be generalized to other disease states and immunological phenotypes. In a later analysis, several top co-occurrence clusters were reported to appear linked to parvovirus B19, influenza, CMV and Epstein-Barr virus. A later analysis found that most CMV-associated TCR beta chains appeared HLA-restricted, with HLA associations seemingly driven largely by CMV exposure. The presence/absence analyses assumed that sequencing depth was roughly uniform across donors, and that assumption may not be true. In a later analysis, TCR association rates were found to vary across HLA loci, with the most associated TCRs seen for DRB1 alleles and the fewest for HLA-C alleles. In both the original and validation cohorts, the classifier was reported to diagnose cytomegalovirus status with high specificity and sensitivity. An association between a missense DCLRE1C variant and V-gene and J-gene trimming of TCR beta chains was found in a later genetic analysis and replicated in an independent cohort. Correlated functional status among segregating V segments might reflect linkage disequilibrium, but an unknown experimental factor could not be ruled out. Because counts were too low, 15 to 20 rarely observed V segments, including chromosome 9 orphons, were left out of the earlier analysis of approximately 500 of the donors. In an earlier analysis of fewer than 750 of the donors, most TCR beta V segments were observed in productive rearrangements about 90% or about 30% of the time, broadly matching IMGT annotations. In the study, around 160 TCR beta chains were listed as associated with cytomegalovirus. The sequencing pipeline was judged likely to have produced a cluster of highly shared sequence variants as a technical artifact. HLA typing was unavailable for some donors at each locus, so association tests used only the typed subset. Strong co-occurrence of HLA alleles, especially DR and DQ, made assigning TCR associations to individual alleles difficult. The only immune exposure information available for the cohort was CMV serostatus. At a false discovery rate of 0.05, a later analysis linked some 17,000 TCR beta sequences to specific HLA alleles.

Receptor amplification or capture employed the immunoSEQ multiplex PCR assay. For the multiplex PCR, a mixture combining 60 forward primers for TCR Vbeta segments and 13 reverse primers for TCR Jbeta segments was used. The CDR3 region of rearranged TCR beta genes was amplified from genomic DNA with a multiplex PCR assay. On the Illumina HiSeq System, the amplified TCR beta libraries were sequenced as 87-base-pair reads. In the authors' own workflow: In a later analysis, tens of millions of unique TCR beta chains were counted across the 650 to 750 repertoires, and roughly 9.9 million of these chains were shared by at least two donors. A nearest-neighbor algorithm error-corrected the raw reads and collapsed the reads into unique sequences, merging closely related sequences to remove PCR and sequencing errors. V, D and J gene segments were assigned by aligning CDR3 sequences to IMGT reference sequences. For a sequence to be retained, a match of at least six nucleotides was required to both a V gene segment and a J gene segment. Rearrangements were classified as productive when the CDR3 lacked stop codons and remained in frame with V and J, and all other rearrangements were classified as non-productive. Following IMGT convention, CDR3 was defined as the stretch from the second conserved V-encoded cysteine up to the conserved J-encoded phenylalanine. In an earlier analysis of roughly 580 of the donors, sequences lacking an unambiguous match to a single V gene segment were excluded. In an earlier analysis of some 590 of the donors, V segments were called functional above 56.7% productive rearrangements and were called segregating when the between-donor standard deviation exceeded 5%. To diagnose cytomegalovirus status from the catalog of TCR beta chain sequences, a statistical classification framework was built. In a later analysis, TCR nucleotide sequences were compared against IMGT/GENE-DB human TR gene sequences so that V and J genes could be assigned. Using the TCRdist pipeline, a later analysis assigned CDR3 sequences along with most-parsimonious VDJ recombination scenarios. In a later analysis, each TCR beta chain was defined by its CDR3 amino acid sequence together with its V-gene family, and reads without a unique V-gene family were excluded. A later analysis removed roughly 590 highly shared, low-generation-probability nucleotide sequences to deal with suspected cross-contamination and a sequencing artifact. For each public chain, a later analysis derived a clonal expansion index from normalized ranks of inferred template counts within each repertoire. In a later analysis, generation probabilities were computed with a VDJ recombination model fitted to out-of-frame rearrangements, and the resulting probabilities were checked against IGoR. Hypergeometric tests were used in a later analysis to score TCR-TCR, TCR-HLA and TCR-CMV co-occurrence, with a repertoire-size bias correction applied to the TCR pairs. A later analysis estimated false discovery rates by permuting HLA or CMV assignments 20 times. A later analysis grouped co-occurring TCRs with DBSCAN, adding TCRdist sequence similarity when clustering within HLA-allele-positive subsets. For co-occurrence clustering, repertoires with fewer than 30,000 or more than 120,000 public chains were excluded, along with five repertoires with anomalous nucleotide sharing. As stored in TCRdb, this immuneACCESS dataset retains in-frame rearrangements with V and J assigned. A fraction of the clones does not appear; measured against another copy, unresolved V genes explain less than half of the discrepancy, and the remainder lacks a known reason. V, J and clone size were drawn from that table, and D and trimming were deduced from the DNA. This sample comprises 120,000 to 150,000 clones, 80% of them detected only once. 5% to 5.5% of the sample belongs to the ten largest clones.

The cohort consisted of hundreds of healthy bone marrow donors. All cohort members were sampled while nominally healthy, although unrecorded immune exposures were likely present. The donor tested CMV seronegative and was one of the 352 seronegative cohort members. Each donor provided a peripheral blood sample, and peripheral blood mononuclear cells were used for TCR beta sequencing. Genomic DNA was extracted from the blood cell samples with the Qiagen DNeasy Blood Extraction Kit. This sequence was found in a male donor in good health and CMV-seronegative. The sequenced material came from PBMCs.

The CDR3: CASSWNDREDQPQHF. Here is the DNA: TGTGCCAGCAGCTGGAATGACAGGGAAGATCAGCCCCAGCATTTT. The chain is encoded by TRBV5-5 joined to TRBJ1-5, and TRBD1 matches 7 of the central bases. Compared with germline, V lacks 3 bases and J lacks 5 bases; bases without a gene match: 8. The CDR3 contains 15 residues, cysteine and phenylalanine counted. Only CDR3 DNA remains: 45 bases, in frame from the first base. CDR1 and CDR2, looked up from the germline V gene (reference sequence), are SGHKS and YYEKEE.